This paragraph covers one TCR beta chain sequence. From germline, CDR1 is LGHNA and CDR2 YSLEER. Trimming at V came to 0 bases and at J to 4 bases, leaving 6 bases not matched to a gene. This CDR3 comprises 15 residues. Vbeta (60) and Jbeta (13) primers were used in the PCR. The assay was immunoSEQ multiplex PCR, and TCRdb's table has in-frame clones only and misses some. The table shows about 150,000 clones, with 80% to 90% occurring only once. The sample originates from a study of cytomegalovirus exposure and HLA in healthy donors. The receptor was derived from a man between 25 and 39 years old in good health and CMV-seropositive. The rearrangement uses TRBV4-3 and TRBJ2-7; TRBD2 agrees at 7 bases. The source material was PBMCs. Here the CDR3 reads CASSQDRTRIYEQYF. The CDR3 DNA reads as TGCGCCAGCAGCCAAGACCGGACTAGAATATACGAGCAGTACTTC.